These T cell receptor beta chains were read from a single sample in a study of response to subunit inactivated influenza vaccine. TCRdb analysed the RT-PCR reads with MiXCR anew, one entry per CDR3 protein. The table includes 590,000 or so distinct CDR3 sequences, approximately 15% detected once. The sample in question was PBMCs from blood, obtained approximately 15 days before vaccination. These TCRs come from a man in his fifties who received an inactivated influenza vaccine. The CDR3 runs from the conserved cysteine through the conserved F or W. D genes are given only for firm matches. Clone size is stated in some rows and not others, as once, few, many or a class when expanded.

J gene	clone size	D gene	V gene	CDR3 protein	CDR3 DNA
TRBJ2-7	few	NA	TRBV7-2	CASSLRQGEQYF	TGTGCCAGCAGCTTAAGGCAGGGGGAGCAGTACTTC
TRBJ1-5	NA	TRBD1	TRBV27	CASSQQGAVGQPQHF	TGTGCCAGCAGTCAACAGGGGGCGGTGGGCCAGCCCCAGCATTTT
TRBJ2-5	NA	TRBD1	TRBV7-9	CASSYRGQGLQETQYF	TGTGCCAGCAGCTACCGCGGACAGGGCTTGCAAGAGACCCAGTACTTC
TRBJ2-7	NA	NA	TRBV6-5	CASSYSLDYSYEQYF	TGTGCCAGCAGTTACTCGCTTGATTACTCCTACGAGCAGTACTTC
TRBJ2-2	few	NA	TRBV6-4	CASRGVAGELFF	TGTGCCAGCCGAGGCGTGGCCGGGGAGCTGTTTTTT
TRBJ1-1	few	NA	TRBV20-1	CSASRGDINTEAFF	TGCAGTGCTAGTCGTGGGGACATAAACACTGAAGCTTTCTTT
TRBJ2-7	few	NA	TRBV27	CASSLQGDLSYEQYF	TGTGCCAGCAGTTTACAAGGGGACCTCTCCTACGAGCAGTACTTC
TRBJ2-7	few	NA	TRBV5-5	CASSLGVPIDYEQYF	TGTGCCAGCAGCTTGGGCGTCCCTATAGACTACGAGCAGTACTTC
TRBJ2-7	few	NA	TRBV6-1	CASSAGTQTTLYEQYF	TGTGCCAGCAGTGCCGGTACACAGACCACTCTCTACGAGCAGTACTTC
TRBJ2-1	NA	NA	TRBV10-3	CAISDKGTGENEQFF	TGTGCCATCAGTGACAAAGGCACCGGGGAGAATGAGCAGTTCTTC
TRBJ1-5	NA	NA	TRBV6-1	CASKTGTASNQPQHF	TGTGCCAGCAAAACCGGGACGGCGAGCAATCAGCCCCAGCATTTT
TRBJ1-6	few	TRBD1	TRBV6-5	CASSYGGQGFSPLHF	TGTGCCAGCAGTTACGGGGGACAGGGTTTCTCACCCCTCCACTTT
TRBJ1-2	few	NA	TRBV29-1	CSVGSSQGNTGYGYTF	TGCAGCGTTGGATCGAGCCAGGGTAATACCGGCTATGGCTACACCTTC
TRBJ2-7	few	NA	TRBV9	CASSPRGSPYEQYF	TGTGCCAGCAGCCCCCGGGGGTCCCCCTACGAGCAGTACTTC
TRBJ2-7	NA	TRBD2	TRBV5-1	CASSGAGGLYEQYF	TGCGCCAGCAGTGGAGCGGGAGGTTTGTACGAGCAGTACTTC
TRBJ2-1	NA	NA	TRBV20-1	CSARGYERPYNEQFF	TGCAGTGCTAGAGGGTACGAGCGGCCCTACAATGAGCAGTTCTTC
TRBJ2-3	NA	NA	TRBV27	CASSLLQGLADTQYF	TGTGCCAGCAGTTTATTGCAGGGGCTGGCAGATACGCAGTATTTT
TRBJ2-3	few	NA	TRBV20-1	CKPSGRTDTQYF	TGCAAGCCCTCCGGCCGCACAGATACGCAGTATTTT
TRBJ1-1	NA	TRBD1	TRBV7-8	CASSFLLAGQGAGNTEAFF	TGTGCCAGCAGCTTCCTCTTGGCGGGACAGGGGGCGGGGAACACTGAAGCTTTCTTT
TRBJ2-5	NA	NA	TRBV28	CASRTLEGLADQETQYF	TGTGCCAGCAGGACCCTCGAGGGGCTAGCAGATCAAGAGACCCAGTACTTC
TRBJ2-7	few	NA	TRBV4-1	CASSQVEAEGSYEQYF	TGCGCCAGCAGCCAAGTGGAGGCAGAAGGGAGCTACGAGCAGTACTTC
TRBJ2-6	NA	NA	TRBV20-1	CSASNILVRGTSSGANVLTF	TGCAGTGCTAGTAATATCTTGGTGAGAGGGACATCCTCTGGGGCCAACGTCCTGACTTTC
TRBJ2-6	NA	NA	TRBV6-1	CASKPGTGANVLTF	TGTGCCAGCAAACCAGGGACTGGGGCCAACGTCCTGACTTTC
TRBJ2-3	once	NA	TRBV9	CASSAAGGLVSTDTQYF	TGTGCCAGCAGCGCCGCCGGCGGCCTAGTGAGCACAGATACGCAGTATTTT
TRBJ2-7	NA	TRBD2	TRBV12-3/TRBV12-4	CASQGTSLGEQYF	TGTGCCAGCCAGGGGACTAGCTTAGGCGAGCAGTACTTC
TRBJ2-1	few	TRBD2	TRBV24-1	CATSDPSSSGRTYNEQFF	TGTGCCACCAGTGATCCCTCCTCCAGCGGGAGGACCTACAATGAGCAGTTCTTC
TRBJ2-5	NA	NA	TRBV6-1	CASSGYRKETQYF	TGTGCCAGCAGTGGCTACAGGAAGGAGACCCAGTACTTC
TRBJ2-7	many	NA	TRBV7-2	CASSLDGVGEQYF	TGTGCCAGCAGCTTAGATGGGGTAGGGGAGCAGTACTTC
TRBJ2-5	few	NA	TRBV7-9	CASSLVVVEGGETQYF	TGTGCCAGCAGCTTAGTCGTGGTGGAGGGGGGGGAGACCCAGTACTTC
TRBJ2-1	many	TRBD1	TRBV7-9	CASSGTGRSYNEQFF	TGTGCCAGCAGTGGGACAGGCCGCTCCTACAATGAGCAGTTCTTC
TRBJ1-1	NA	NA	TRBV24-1	CATASLQGGEAFF	TGTGCCACCGCCAGCCTACAGGGAGGTGAAGCTTTCTTT
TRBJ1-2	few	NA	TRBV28	CASSLLGGYYGYTF	TGTGCCAGCAGTTTATTAGGAGGGTACTATGGCTACACCTTC
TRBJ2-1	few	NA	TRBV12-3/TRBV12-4	CASSRTGDIEQFF	TGTGCCAGCAGTAGGACGGGGGATATTGAGCAGTTCTTC
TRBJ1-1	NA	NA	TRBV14	CASSRPPVGSTEAFF	TGTGCCAGCAGCCGACCCCCCGTCGGTAGCACTGAAGCTTTCTTT
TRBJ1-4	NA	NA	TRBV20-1	CSVSRTNEKLFF	TGCAGTGTATCTCGGACCAATGAAAAACTGTTTTTT
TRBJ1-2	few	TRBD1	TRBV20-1	CSARDRGHYGYTF	TGCAGTGCTAGGGACAGGGGTCACTATGGCTACACCTTC
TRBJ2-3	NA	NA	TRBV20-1	CSATGGESWADTQYF	TGCAGTGCAACAGGAGGGGAATCCTGGGCAGATACGCAGTATTTT
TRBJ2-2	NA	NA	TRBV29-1	CSVENRVSTGELFF	TGCAGCGTTGAAAACAGGGTATCCACCGGGGAGCTGTTTTTT
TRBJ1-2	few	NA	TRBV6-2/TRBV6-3	CASSYGGTKAYGYTF	TGTGCCAGCAGTTACGGGGGAACCAAGGCCTATGGCTACACCTTC
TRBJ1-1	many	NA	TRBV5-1	CASSSQSERTEAFF	TGCGCCAGCAGCTCCCAGTCGGAACGCACTGAAGCTTTCTTT
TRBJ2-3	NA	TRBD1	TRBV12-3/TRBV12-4	CASSLEGARDTQYF	TGTGCCAGCAGTTTAGAGGGGGCAAGAGATACGCAGTATTTT
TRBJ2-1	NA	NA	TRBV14	CASSDFNQGNEQFF	TGTGCCAGCAGCGACTTTAATCAGGGGAATGAGCAGTTCTTC
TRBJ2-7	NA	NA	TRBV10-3	CAISESRDTTGYSYEQYF	TGTGCCATCAGTGAGTCGCGAGACACAACAGGCTACTCCTACGAGCAGTACTTC
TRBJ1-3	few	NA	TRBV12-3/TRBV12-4	CASSLARRSGNTIYF	TGTGCCAGCAGTTTAGCGCGGCGCTCTGGAAACACCATATATTTT
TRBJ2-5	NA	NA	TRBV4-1	CASSQGPSEETQYF	TGCGCCAGCAGCCAAGGTCCCAGCGAAGAGACCCAGTACTTC
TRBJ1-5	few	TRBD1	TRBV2	CASRGGQGANQPQHF	TGTGCCAGCAGGGGGGGACAGGGGGCCAATCAGCCCCAGCATTTT
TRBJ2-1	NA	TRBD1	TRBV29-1	CSLERDSLNEQFF	TGCAGCCTTGAACGGGACAGCCTCAATGAGCAGTTCTTC
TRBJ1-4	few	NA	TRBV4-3	CASSHGGRSNEKLFF	TGCGCCAGCAGCCACGGGGGGAGGTCTAATGAAAAACTGTTTTTT
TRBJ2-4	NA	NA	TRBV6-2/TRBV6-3	CASTSYSIQYF	TGTGCCAGCACCTCCTATAGCATTCAGTACTTC